This T cell receptor (beta chain) was retrieved from a study of blood T cell repertoires in COVID-19. Study overall: There were acute and convalescent COVID-19 samples, and they came from the United States, Italy and Spain. In each case, the material was cDNA or gDNA derived from T cells, B-cell-depleted T cells, or PBMCs.

In the source study's methods: Cell counts per sample came from amplifying reference gene primers. Profiling relied on immunoSEQ multiplex PCR, and the TCRdb table lists in-frame clones only, not all of them. Clonal size and the V and J genes are those of that table, whereas D and trimming came from the DNA. The sample holds about 190,000 clones, roughly 85% seen once. V lost 7 bases and J 0 bases, leaving 7 bases between the germline ends. This CDR3 has 14 amino acids. Looked up from germline, CDR1 is SGHTA and CDR2 is FQGNSA. Source material: peripheral blood. V gene TRBV7-2 combines with J gene TRBJ2-6; D gene ambiguous. The TCR comes from a woman older than 75 with acute or convalescent COVID-19. The CDR3 bases are TGTGCCAGCAACCTATACTCTGGGGCCAACGTCCTGACTTTC. Protein product: CASNLYSGANVLTF.